This TCR beta chain was sequenced in a study of response to subunit inactivated influenza vaccine. Study-wide findings and caveats: Authors suggested seasonal influenza vaccinations each recruit few new T cells.

TCRdb analysed the RT-PCR reads with MiXCR anew, one entry per CDR3 protein. The sample contains over 800,000 distinct CDR3 sequences, about 20% of which appear only once. Points on this clonotype: Its target is unknown.

This clonotype originated in a man aged 50-60 years who received an inactivated influenza vaccine. Here the sequenced sample was PBMCs from blood, taken approximately 5 days after vaccination.

CDR3 DNA: TGCAGCGTTGAAAGCAGCGGAGGCTACAATGAGCAGTTCTTC. This sequence encodes CSVESSGGYNEQFF. The V gene is TRBV29-1, the J gene TRBJ2-1, with D possibly being TRBD2 (5 bases). Trimming shortened V by 2 bases and J by 3 bases, and 11 bases separated the two germline ends. Germline CDR1 and CDR2: SQVTM and ANQGSEA. The CDR3 contains 14 residues.